Shown below are 19 T cell receptor beta chains from a single sample sequenced in a study of cytomegalovirus exposure and HLA in healthy donors. PCR involved 60 Vbeta and 13 Jbeta primers. Some clones are missing from TCRdb's copy, which holds only in-frame ones; the method was immunoSEQ multiplex PCR. This sample yields some 170,000 clones, of which around 81% are seen a single time; 2% to 2.5% belongs to the top ten. Sequencing was carried out using PBMCs. The receptors were gathered from a woman aged 25 to 39 in good health and CMV-seronegative.

This chain links TRBV10-2 with TRBJ1-6; D not certain. This CDR3 comprises 15 residues. The V end was cut by 8 bases, the J end by 8 bases, with 19 bases between. The V gene's germline CDR1 is WSHSY and CDR2 SAAADI. The CDR3 spells CASYGRFRIHSPLHF. The CDR3 bases are TGCGCCAGCTACGGGAGGTTCAGAATACATTCACCCCTCCACTTT.

This clone was counted a few times. The junction shows a germline mismatch at one end, possibly a read error. This chain connects TRBV2 to TRBJ2-6; D is possibly TRBD2 (6 bases). Per the germline V gene, CDR1 is SNHLY and CDR2 is FYNNEI. This CDR3 spans 16 amino acids. In DNA, the CDR3 is TGTGCCAGCAGTCCGGGGGTGAGCTCTGGGGCCAACGGCCTGACTTTC. This codes for CASSPGVSSGANGLTF.

This clone was recorded once. The J gene is TRBJ2-1, the V gene TRBV5-4; 9 positions agree with TRBD2. Losses at the gene ends were 2 bases for V and 8 bases for J; bases not matched to a gene: 5. The CDR3 length is 14 residues. Germline V gene data show CDR1 as SGHNT and CDR2 as YYREEE (reference sequence). CDR3: CASSFQAGGDEQFF. The CDR3 DNA reads as TGTGCCAGCAGCTTCCAGGCGGGAGGGGATGAGCAGTTCTTC.

The chain has TRBV7-2 and TRBJ2-2, with D tentatively TRBD2 (6 bases). The CDR3 runs 14 residues. V was trimmed by 5 bases and J by 2 bases, leaving 9 bases between them. In germline, CDR1 is SGHTA, CDR2 FQGNSA. Here the CDR3 reads CASSKGLNTGELFF. CDR3 nucleotide sequence: TGTGCCAGCAGCAAAGGACTAAACACCGGGGAGCTGTTTTTT.

The J gene is TRBJ1-1, the V gene TRBV10-3; no firm D call. CDR3 length equals 12 residues. Germline V gene sequence: CDR1 ENHRY, CDR2 SYGVKD. Trimming pared 0 bases from V and 7 bases from J, leaving 6 bases between. The CDR3 sequence is CAISESGNEAFF. CDR3 DNA: TGTGCCATCAGTGAGTCCGGGAATGAAGCTTTCTTT.

The chain combines TRBV11-3 with TRBJ2-1; D may be TRBD1 (6 bases). Germline V gene data show CDR1 as SGHNT and CDR2 as YENEEA. CDR3 length: 15 residues. V gave up 4 bases and J gave up 6 bases, with 16 bases separating them. CDR3 in amino acids: CASSSRGSGINEQFF. CDR3 DNA: TGTGCCAGCAGCTCCAGGGGTAGTGGGATCAATGAGCAGTTCTTC.

The chain combines TRBV7-2 with TRBJ1-2; D not certain. CDR1 and CDR2 (germline): SGHTA, FQGNSA. The V and J ends lost 4 bases and 0 bases respectively, with 12 bases between them. The length of the CDR3 is 15 residues. In nucleotides, the CDR3 is TGTGCCAGCAGCTCCAGGATTACCTCTAACTATGGCTACACCTTC. It yields the protein CASSSRITSNYGYTF.

This sequence joins TRBV6-5 and TRBJ2-7; 11 positions agree with TRBD2. The CDR3 sequence is 14 residues long. With V trimmed by 6 bases and J by 1 base, 2 bases remained unmatched. Germline CDR1 reads MNHEY; CDR2 reads SVGAGI. The CDR3 here is CASRRLAGSYEQYF. The DNA for the CDR3 is TGTGCCAGCAGGAGACTAGCGGGGTCCTACGAGCAGTACTTC.

The CDR3 spells CASSLFRYQETQYF. CDR3 bases: TGTGCCAGCAGTTTATTCAGGTACCAAGAGACCCAGTACTTC. V and J are TRBV28 and TRBJ2-5; D not resolved. CDR3 length: 14 amino acids. Trimming stripped 1 base from V and 0 bases from J, with 6 bases between. CDR1 is MDHEN and CDR2 is SYDVKM in the germline V gene. Full variable domain (remainder filled in from reference TRBV28 and TRBJ2-5): DVKVTQSSRYLVKRTGEKVFLECVQDMDHENMFWYRQDPGLGLRLIYFSYDVKMKEKGDIPEGYSVSREKKERFSLILESASTNQTSMYLCASSLFRYQETQYFGPGTRLLVL.

The rearrangement uses TRBV10-1 and TRBJ2-5, with 7 nucleotides matching TRBD2. From germline, CDR1 is WNHNN and CDR2 SYGVQD (reference sequence). This CDR3 has 17 residues. Trimming took 11 bases from V and 3 from J; bases not matched to a gene: 21. For the CDR3, the DNA is TGCGCCGCTACGGACCGTCCGGGGAGGGGAAATAAAGAGACCCAGTACTTC. This encodes CAATDRPGRGNKETQYF.

The chain combines TRBV4-3 with TRBJ2-4; D not resolved. V gave up 0 bases and J gave up 0 bases, with 9 bases separating them. The CDR3 sequence is 16 residues long. Germline V gives CDR1 LGHNA, CDR2 YSLEER. CDR3 DNA: TGCGCCAGCAGCCAAGAGGTAGTTCTAGCCAAAAACATTCAGTACTTC. Residues: CASSQEVVLAKNIQYF.

There are a few counts of this clone. The chain is built from TRBV7-9 and TRBJ2-1; 10 bases match TRBD2. This CDR3 comprises 16 residues. With 4 bases clipped from V and 8 bases from J, the junction kept 11 bases outside the gene matches. In germline, CDR1 is SEHNR, CDR2 FQNEAQ (reference sequence). This CDR3 is CASSSSAGGPSDEQFF. CDR3 DNA: TGTGCCAGCAGCTCATCAGCGGGAGGGCCGAGCGATGAGCAGTTCTTC. Using reference TRBV7-9 and TRBJ2-1 for the parts outside the CDR3, the full variable domain is DTGVSQNPRHKITKRGQNVTFRCDPISEHNRLYWYRQTLGQGPEFLTYFQNEAQLEKSRLLSDRFSAERPKGSFSTLEIQRTEQGDSAMYLCASSSSAGGPSDEQFFGPGTRLTVL.

V and J are TRBV7-9 and TRBJ1-6, with D maybe TRBD1 (5 bases). Germline loops: CDR1 SEHNR, CDR2 FQNEAQ (reference sequence). The CDR3 covers 14 residues. The germline V and J ends were trimmed by 1 base and 9 bases, with 10 bases remaining between them. The CDR3 spells CASSLEGDLSPLHF. The CDR3 coding sequence is TGTGCCAGCAGCTTAGAAGGGGATCTTTCACCCCTCCACTTT.

This clone was found a few times. The rearrangement uses TRBV11-2 and TRBJ2-5, with 16 bases lining up with TRBD2. The CDR3 has 18 amino acids. V gave up 1 base and J gave up 4 bases; unmatched junction bases: 6. CDR1 and CDR2 from the germline V gene are SGHAT and FQNNGV. The CDR3 region is CASSLGGTSGGAGETQYF. In nucleotides, the CDR3 is TGTGCCAGCAGCTTAGGAGGGACTAGCGGGGGGGCAGGAGAGACCCAGTACTTC.

The chain joins TRBV4-3 to TRBJ2-1, with TRBD2 matching 9 bases. CDR3 size: 16 residues. V dropped 10 bases and J dropped 5; count of bases not matched to a gene: 15. Germline V gives CDR1 LGHNA, CDR2 YSLEER. The CDR3 nucleotides are TGCGCCAACGAAAATAGCGGGAGAATAGACCACAATGAGCAGTTCTTC. Translation gives CANENSGRIDHNEQFF.

This chain joins TRBV7-8 and TRBJ2-2; D is undetermined. Trimming left V 3 bases short and J 1 base short, with 9 bases between. CDR3 length equals 15 residues. Germline V gives CDR1 SGHVS, CDR2 FQNEAQ. CDR3 nucleotide sequence: TGTGCCAGCAGCTTCTATCCGGGGAACACCGGGGAGCTGTTTTTT. It yields the protein CASSFYPGNTGELFF.

The chain employs TRBV30 and TRBJ1-5; 9 bases match TRBD1. The CDR3 runs 14 residues. CDR1 and CDR2 (germline): GTSNPN, SVGIG (reference sequence). V lost 5 bases and J lost 7; bases outside the gene matches: 9. CDR3 coding DNA: TGTGCCTGGGCGGGACAGGGTCGCCTCCAGCCCCAGCATTTT. Its translation: CAWAGQGRLQPQHF.

V usage is TRBV28 and J usage is TRBJ2-7; D remains unclear. Trimming left V 4 bases short and J 2 bases short, with 6 bases between. Germline CDR1 is MDHEN and CDR2 is SYDVKM. The CDR3 extends over 12 amino acids. CDR3 region: CASSSQTYEQYF. The CDR3, as DNA: TGTGCCAGCAGTTCACAGACCTACGAGCAGTACTTC.

As for this clone: Other DNA sequences in the same sample also yield this CDR3. The V call is TRBV28, the J call TRBJ2-3; the D is unclear. CDR3 length equals 13 residues. Germline loops: CDR1 MDHEN, CDR2 SYDVKM. Deletions cut 6 bases from V and 1 base from J, with 8 bases between. In nucleotides, the CDR3 is TGTGCCAGCAGAAACCGGGGCACAGATACGCAGTATTTT. Translated, it gives CASRNRGTDTQYF.